The subject of this entry is one T cell receptor (beta chain). The target antigen is unknown. The CDR3 loop spans 16 amino acids. J gave up 3 bases and V 0 bases, and 6 bases lay outside the gene matches. Per germline, CDR1 MNHEY and CDR2 SVGAGI. These data are taken from a study of cytomegalovirus exposure and HLA in healthy donors. Study summary: A preliminary data release comprised 70 million to 95 million unique TCRs obtained from HLA-typed donors.

Study-wide results and limits: CMV serostatus was the only immune exposure information that was available. The study labeled 150 to 200 TCR beta chains cytomegalovirus-associated.

A multiplex PCR was run with 60 Vbeta primers and 13 Jbeta primers. Repertoires were generated with immunoSEQ multiplex PCR, while TCRdb's copy carries only in-frame clones and drops some. Of under 200,000 clones detected, approximately 80% appear once; the ten largest clones hold less than 2%. The chain has TRBV6-5 and TRBJ2-7; 9 bases align to TRBD2. This TCR was recovered from a woman in her late teens or twenties in good health and CMV-seronegative. The sequencing sample was made of PBMCs. Here the CDR3 DNA reads TGTGCCAGCAGTTACTCGGTAGGACTAGCGATCTACGAGCAGTACTTC. Amino acids: CASSYSVGLAIYEQYF.